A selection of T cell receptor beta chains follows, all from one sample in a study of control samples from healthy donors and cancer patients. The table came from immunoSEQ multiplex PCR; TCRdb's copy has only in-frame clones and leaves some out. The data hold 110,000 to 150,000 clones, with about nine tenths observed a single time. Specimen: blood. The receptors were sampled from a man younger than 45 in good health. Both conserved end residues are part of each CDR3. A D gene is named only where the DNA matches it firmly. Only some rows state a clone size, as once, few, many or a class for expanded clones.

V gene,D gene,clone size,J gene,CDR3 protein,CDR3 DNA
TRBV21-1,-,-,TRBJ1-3,CASSKTGPEKSDTIYF,TGTGCCAGCAGCAAAACCGGACCGGAAAAATCGGACACCATATATTTT
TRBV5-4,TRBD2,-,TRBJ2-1,CASSSGLAGSGEQFF,TGTGCCAGCAGCTCGGGACTAGCGGGATCCGGTGAGCAGTTCTTC
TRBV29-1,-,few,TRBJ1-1,CSVLQKPNTEAFF,TGCAGCGTATTACAGAAACCGAACACTGAAGCTTTCTTT
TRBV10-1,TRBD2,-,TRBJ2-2,CASSDPGTKTGELFF,TGCGCCAGCAGTGACCCCGGGACTAAAACCGGGGAGCTGTTTTTT
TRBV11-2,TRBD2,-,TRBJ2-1,CASSFGTSGRGVSYNEQFF,TGTGCCAGCAGCTTCGGGACTAGCGGGAGGGGAGTTTCCTACAATGAGCAGTTCTTC
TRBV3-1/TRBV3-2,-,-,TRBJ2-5,CASSQVRGRFETQYF,TGTGCCAGCAGCCAAGTTAGAGGACGCTTTGAGACCCAGTACTTC
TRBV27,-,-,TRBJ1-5,CASSPLSEANQPQHF,TGTGCCAGCAGCCCGTTATCAGAAGCCAATCAGCCCCAGCATTTT
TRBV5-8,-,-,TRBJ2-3,CASPSTVRGASTDTQYF,TGTGCCAGCCCCTCGACCGTACGGGGGGCTAGCACAGATACGCAGTATTTT
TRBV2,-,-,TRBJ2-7,CASSVQGIRSYEQYF,TGTGCCAGCAGTGTTCAGGGGATAAGATCCTACGAGCAGTACTTC
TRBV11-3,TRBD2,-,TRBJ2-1,CASSPNSGSVNEQFF,TGTGCCAGCAGTCCTAATAGCGGGAGTGTAAATGAGCAGTTCTTC
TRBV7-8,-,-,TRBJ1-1,CASSLDYRTVQGGAFF,TGTGCCAGCAGCTTAGATTATCGGACAGTCCAAGGTGGAGCTTTCTTT
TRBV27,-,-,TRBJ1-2,CASSLYGGAVYGYTF,TGTGCCAGCAGTCTCTATGGGGGAGCAGTCTATGGCTACACCTTC
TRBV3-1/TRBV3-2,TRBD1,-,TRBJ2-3,CASRDRGGTDTQYF,TGTGCCAGCAGGGACAGGGGGGGCACAGATACGCAGTATTTT
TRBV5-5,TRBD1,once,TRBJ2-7,CASSLNQGALEQYF,TGTGCCAGCAGCTTGAATCAGGGGGCGCTCGAGCAGTACTTC
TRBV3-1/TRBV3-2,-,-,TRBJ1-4,CASSQVGASKKLFF,TGTGCCAGCAGCCAAGTGGGGGCCTCGAAAAAACTGTTTTTT
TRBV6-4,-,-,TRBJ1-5,CASSARPGENQPQHF,TGTGCCAGCAGCGCCCGACCGGGGGAGAATCAGCCCCAGCATTTT
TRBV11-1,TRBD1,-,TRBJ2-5,CASSPRGQGEETQYF,TGTGCCAGCAGCCCAAGGGGACAGGGAGAGGAGACCCAGTACTTC
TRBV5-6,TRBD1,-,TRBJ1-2,CASSPTGVYGYTF,TGTGCCAGCAGCCCAACAGGGGTTTATGGCTACACCTTC
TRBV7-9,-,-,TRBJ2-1,CASSLDQGYNEQFF,TGTGCCAGCAGCTTAGATCAGGGATACAATGAGCAGTTCTTC
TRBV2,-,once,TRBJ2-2,CASRREGAAGELFF,TGTGCCAGCCGCAGGGAGGGGGCCGCCGGGGAGCTGTTTTTT
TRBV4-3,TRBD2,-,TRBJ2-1,CASSQETGLVDEQFF,TGCGCCAGCAGCCAGGAAACGGGACTAGTCGATGAGCAGTTCTTC